This T cell receptor beta chain was sequenced in a study of blood T cell repertoires in COVID-19. Here immunoSEQ multiplex PCR was the method, and the copy in TCRdb shows in-frame clones only, minus some. Of about 370,000 clones listed, 75% to 90% are singletons. Resolution of symptoms, clearance, or two negative PCRs was present in recovered Cohort 3 donors. Germline CDR1 reads LNHDA; CDR2 reads SQIVND (reference sequence). Trimming took off 5 bases at V and 4 bases at J, with 9 bases between the two ends. This CDR3 comprises 13 residues. The TCR originated in a man in his late teens or twenties who had recovered from COVID-19. The J gene is TRBJ2-1, the V gene TRBV19; possibly TRBD1 for D (6 bases). Material for sequencing was PBMCs or T cells enriched from blood (not recorded which). For the CDR3, the DNA is TGTGCCAGTAGTCCGGACAGATACAATGAGCAGTTCTTC. It is translated as CASSPDRYNEQFF.